The clone carrying this T cell receptor (beta chain) was seen repeatedly, ten times or more. Its antigen is unknown. At one end, the junction sequence differs from germline, possibly due to a read error. One entry per CDR3 protein, called by TCRdb with MiXCR from the multiplex PCR reads. The repertoire holds about 230,000 distinct CDR3 sequences, about 32% seen once, with about 1.4% in the top ten. The sample belongs to a study of breast tumors, draining lymph nodes, adjacent tissues. Study-level points and caveats: Tumors had less TCR diversity than lymph nodes, more than nontumor tissue. Compared with basal-like, luminal-like tumors shared significantly more repertoire with nontumor tissue. Data fit most tumor T cells coming from lymph node, expanding in tumor.

Axillary draining lymph nodes of breast cancer patients supplied the node samples. Germline V gene lookup returns CDR1 SQVTM and CDR2 ANQGSEA. The CDR3 contains 8 residues. Sequenced input: axillary lymph node tissue. This clonotype was obtained from a female donor with breast cancer. Some clones in this sample may be carry-over from other donors' samples. V and J are TRBV29-1 and TRBJ2-1; no reliable D call. The CDR3 is CSVEEQFF. CDR3 in DNA: TGCAGCGTGGAAGAGCAGTTCTTC.